The entry below describes one T cell receptor (beta chain). Original analysis: Reference gene primer amplification gave estimated nucleated cell counts. Profiled with immunoSEQ multiplex PCR; TCRdb holds only in-frame clones, not every one. Clone size and the V and J calls come from that table; the DNA yielded D and trimming. The table shows about 74,000 clones, with approximately 80% occurring only once. This sample was taken from a study of blood T cell repertoires in COVID-19. Study-level background: Samples came from the United States, Italy and Spain, spanning acute and convalescent COVID-19. In each case, the material was cDNA or gDNA derived from T cells, B-cell-depleted T cells, or PBMCs.

Per germline, CDR1 SEHNR and CDR2 FQNEAQ (reference sequence). The CDR3 runs to 16 residues. The V segment lost 0 bases and the J segment 0 bases; nucleotides outside the gene matches: 3. The TCR was taken from a human donor in a cohort sampled during active COVID-19. The genes are TRBV7-9 and TRBJ2-3, with TRBD2 identical over 7 bases. Sequencing used peripheral blood. For the CDR3, the DNA is TGTGCCAGCAGCTTAGCGCTAGCGGCTAGCACAGATACGCAGTATTTT. This codes for CASSLALAASTDTQYF.